The 22 T cell receptor beta chains below were found in one sample sequenced in a study of blood T cell repertoires in COVID-19 (dated by TCRdb to between 2020 and 2021). Receptors were amplified or captured by the immunoSEQ multiplex PCR assay. In TCRdb, the immuneACCESS table is reduced to in-frame sequences with V and J assigned. These tables do not hold every clone; where another copy was compared, an unresolved V gene accounts for under half, and the others remain unexplained. The sample table records about 98,000 clones; approximately 86% of these occur just once. The ten largest clones add up to about a tenth of the sample. The sample consisted of peripheral blood. These TCRs come from a man in his 70s with active or convalescent COVID-19.

The rearrangement joins TRBV27 to TRBJ1-2, with 7 positions matching TRBD1. The V gene end was trimmed by 4 bases and the J gene end by 3 bases; junction bases not matched to a gene: 11. This CDR3 spans 16 amino acids. The germline V gene encodes CDR1 MNHEY and CDR2 SMNVEV (reference sequence). Here the CDR3 DNA reads TGTGCCAGCAGTTACAGGGGCCCTCCCCTGGACTATGGCTACACCTTC. Translation gives CASSYRGPPLDYGYTF.

The rearrangement uses TRBV11-1 and TRBJ2-7; D perhaps matches TRBD1 (6 bases). Germline lookup yields CDR1 SGHAT and CDR2 FQDESV (reference sequence). V gave up 5 bases and J gave up 5 bases, with 13 bases separating them. This CDR3 has 13 amino acids. The CDR3 DNA reads as TGTGCCAGCAGCCCGATCCAGGGGCACGAGCAGTACTTC. It codes for CASSPIQGHEQYF.

In this sample, this clone turned up once. This chain links TRBV7-9 with TRBJ1-1; D possibly corresponds to TRBD1 (5 bases). Germline V CDR1 and CDR2: SEHNR, FQNEAQ (reference sequence). This CDR3 has 16 amino acids. V was cut by 4 bases and J by 1 base, with 16 bases left in between. The CDR3 is CASSSLNQGENTEAFF. The CDR3 DNA follows: TGTGCCAGCAGCTCTCTAAATCAAGGGGAGAACACTGAAGCTTTCTTT.

The chain recombines TRBV7-9 with TRBJ1-5; possibly TRBD1 for D (6 bases). The CDR3 loop spans 13 amino acids. Germline assignment: CDR1 SEHNR and CDR2 FQNEAQ (reference sequence). V was cut by 5 bases and J by 7 bases, with 12 bases left in between. The CDR3 nucleotides read TGTGCCAGCAGCGCAGGGGATTGGCAGCCCCAGCATTTT. Amino acid sequence: CASSAGDWQPQHF. Variable domain in full (rest from reference TRBV7-9 and TRBJ1-5): DTGVSQNPRHKITKRGQNVTFRCDPISEHNRLYWYRQTLGQGPEFLTYFQNEAQLEKSRLLSDRFSAERPKGSFSTLEIQRTEQGDSAMYLCASSAGDWQPQHFGDGTRLSIL.

The V gene is TRBV18, the J gene TRBJ1-1, with D unresolved. Trimming removed 3 bases at V and 1 base at J, with 6 bases between. Germline CDR1 and CDR2: KGHSH and LQKENI. The CDR3 has 13 amino acids. As DNA, the CDR3 is TGTGCCAGCTCACCGGGCAGGAACACTGAAGCTTTCTTT. Residues: CASSPGRNTEAFF. Using reference TRBV18 and TRBJ1-1 for the parts outside the CDR3, the full variable domain is NAGVMQNPRHLVRRRGQEARLRCSPMKGHSHVYWYRQLPEEGLKFMVYLQKENIIDESGMPKERFSAEFPKEGPSILRIQQVVRGDSAAYFCASSPGRNTEAFFGQGTRLTVV.

This clone showed up just once. The chain joins TRBV5-1 to TRBJ1-1; the match to TRBD1 covers 10 bases. Germline V gene sequence: CDR1 SGHRS, CDR2 YFSETQ. With V trimmed by 7 bases and J by 4 bases, 13 bases remained unmatched. The CDR3 loop spans 16 amino acids. The CDR3 DNA reads TGCGCCAGCGGGTCCGGGACAGGGGCGGTGGGCACTGAAGCTTTCTTT. It yields the protein CASGSGTGAVGTEAFF.

This clone was seen just once. The V call is TRBV7-2, the J call TRBJ1-4; 8 bases agree with TRBD1. The trim removed 4 bases at V and 5 bases at J, leaving 6 bases unmatched. This CDR3 comprises 15 residues. CDR1 SGHTA and CDR2 FQGNSA come from the germline V gene. For the CDR3, the DNA is TGTGCCAGCAGCTCAAGACAGGGGTGGAATGAAAAACTGTTTTTT. Translating gives CASSSRQGWNEKLFF.

The CDR3 DNA reads as TGTGCCAGCAGCTTATCCGACTATGGCTACACCTTC. Encoded protein: CASSLSDYGYTF. The rearrangement links TRBV7-2 to TRBJ1-2; D gene unclear. The CDR3 contains 12 residues. Germline V gene data show CDR1 as SGHTA and CDR2 as FQGNSA. V was pared by 2 bases and J by 3 bases, with 4 bases between.

The rearrangement joins TRBV5-1 to TRBJ2-1, with a tentative D call TRBD1 (6 bases). The CDR3 spans 17 residues. The V end was cut by 4 bases, the J end by 6 bases, with 23 bases between. Germline V lookup: CDR1 SGHRS, CDR2 YFSETQ. The CDR3 region has the DNA TGCGCCAGCAGCCCCGGGTTGCTGGGACAAGGGGGCAATGAGCAGTTCTTC. Protein product: CASSPGLLGQGGNEQFF.

This chain uses TRBV11-1 with TRBJ1-6; 9 bases line up with TRBD1. Germline V CDR1 and CDR2: SGHAT, FQDESV (reference sequence). J was trimmed by 6 bases and V by 6 bases; bases with no gene match: 6. The CDR3 is 15 residues long. This CDR3 reads CASSYGQGSNSPLHF. Written as DNA, the CDR3 is TGTGCCAGCAGTTACGGACAGGGGTCTAATTCACCCCTCCACTTT. The complete variable domain, with remaining parts taken from reference TRBV11-1 and TRBJ1-6, reads EAEVAQSPRYKITEKSQAVAFWCDPISGHATLYWYRQILGQGPELLVQFQDESVVDDSQLPKDRFSAERLKGVDSTLKIQPAELGDSAMYLCASSYGQGSNSPLHFGNGTRLTVT.

The chain couples TRBV4-2 to TRBJ1-6; D is possibly TRBD1 (6 bases). Trimming took off 0 bases at V and 10 bases at J, with 25 bases between the two ends. Germline V gives CDR1 LGHNA, CDR2 YNFKEQ. The CDR3 covers 19 residues. The CDR3: CASSQDEATITGIGSPLHF. CDR3 DNA: TGTGCCAGCAGCCAAGATGAGGCTACGATAACAGGGATAGGGTCACCCCTCCACTTT.

The J gene is TRBJ2-7, the V gene TRBV11-2, with TRBD2 matching over 9 bases. The CDR3 is 15 amino acids. Trimming took 6 bases from V and 0 from J; bases not matched to a gene: 6. Germline values: CDR1 SGHAT, CDR2 FQNNGV. The CDR3 loop is CASSYLAGSSYEQYF. Written as DNA, the CDR3 is TGTGCCAGCAGTTATCTAGCGGGAAGCTCCTACGAGCAGTACTTC. The variable domain in full, with the rest retrieved from reference TRBV11-2 and TRBJ2-7, is EAGVAQSPRYKIIEKRQSVAFWCNPISGHATLYWYQQILGQGPKLLIQFQNNGVVDDSQLPKDRFSAERLKGVDSTLKIQPAKLEDSAVYLCASSYLAGSSYEQYFGPGTRLTVT.

This clone was picked up a small number of times. The rearrangement joins TRBV4-3 to TRBJ1-5; TRBD1 is a possible D gene (5 bases). Germline loops: CDR1 LGHNA, CDR2 YSLEER. V gave up 1 base and J gave up 5 bases, with 6 bases separating them. CDR3 size: 13 residues. This CDR3 is CASSQGGDQPQHF. DNA of the CDR3: TGCGCCAGCAGCCAAGGGGGGGATCAGCCCCAGCATTTT.

This clone was counted between two and nine times. This rearrangement joins TRBV7-2 to TRBJ2-5; D perhaps matches TRBD1 (6 bases). The germline V gene encodes CDR1 SGHTA and CDR2 FQGNSA. The length of the CDR3 is 13 residues. V shed 2 bases and J shed 4 bases, with 8 bases lying between them. The DNA for the CDR3 is TGTGCCAGCAGCTTACAGGGGCGAGAGACCCAGTACTTC. Its translation is CASSLQGRETQYF.

The J gene is TRBJ2-3, the V gene TRBV6-5; the D is unclear. The CDR3 contains 13 residues. From germline, CDR1 is MNHEY and CDR2 SVGAGI. The ends were cut back, 8 bases at V and 0 bases at J, with 9 bases in the middle. The CDR3 spells CASPQASTDTQYF. Here the CDR3 DNA reads TGTGCCAGCCCCCAGGCTAGCACAGATACGCAGTATTTT.

The chain carries TRBV4-1 and TRBJ2-7; TRBD2 is a possible D gene (5 bases). CDR1 and CDR2 (germline): MGHRA, YSYEKL. Trimming removed 0 bases from V and 3 bases from J, with 12 bases in between. CDR3 length: 15 residues. CDR3 loop: CASSQDWTYLYEQYF. The CDR3 DNA reads as TGCGCCAGCAGCCAAGATTGGACTTACCTCTACGAGCAGTACTTC.

This chain joins TRBV10-3 and TRBJ2-2; tentatively, D is TRBD1 (5 bases). V lost 4 bases to trimming and J lost 0 bases, with 6 bases between them. This CDR3 contains 14 residues. In germline, CDR1 is ENHRY, CDR2 SYGVKD. CDR3 sequence: CAISATANTGELFF. In DNA form, the CDR3 reads TGTGCCATCAGTGCGACAGCGAACACCGGGGAGCTGTTTTTT.

V gene TRBV30 combines with J gene TRBJ2-2, with 13 bases aligning to TRBD2. Germline V gene lookup returns CDR1 GTSNPN and CDR2 SVGIG (reference sequence). This CDR3 comprises 16 residues. V was pared by 8 bases and J by 7 bases, with 13 bases of the junction left unmatched. The CDR3 reads CAQKALAGGQGGELFF. The DNA of the CDR3 is TGTGCCCAAAAGGCACTAGCGGGGGGGCAGGGCGGGGAGCTGTTTTTT.

This clone showed up just once. The chain recombines TRBV7-9 with TRBJ2-2; 7 positions agree with TRBD1. This CDR3 contains 19 residues. V lost 2 bases, J lost 1 base, and 13 bases stayed unmatched. Germline V gene data show CDR1 as SEHNR and CDR2 as FQNEAQ (reference sequence). This CDR3 is CASSLLSHRGNRNTGELFF. Here the CDR3 DNA reads TGTGCCAGCAGCTTACTGTCCCACAGGGGAAATAGGAACACCGGGGAGCTGTTTTTT.

This rearrangement joins TRBV19 to TRBJ1-2, with D maybe TRBD1 (6 bases). This CDR3 region has 14 residues. Trimming cost V 5 bases and J 5 bases, with 15 bases left between them. Germline values: CDR1 LNHDA, CDR2 SQIVND (reference sequence). This CDR3 reads CASSALQGGYGYTF. The DNA for the CDR3 is TGTGCCAGTAGTGCCCTACAGGGTGGTTATGGCTACACCTTC.

The J gene is TRBJ2-3, the V gene TRBV12-3 or TRBV12-4, with 7 bases fitting TRBD1. The CDR3 sequence is 12 residues long. The junction had 3 bases not matched to a gene; V was cut back by 5 bases and J by 7 bases. DNA of the CDR3: TGTGCCAGCAGTGACAGGGTGAATACGCAGTATTTT. Protein: CASSDRVNTQYF.

This clone has only one observation. This sequence joins TRBV3-1 (or the pseudogene TRBV3-2) and TRBJ1-1; possibly TRBD1 for D (6 bases). This CDR3 has 14 residues. Trimming removed 3 bases at V and 4 bases at J, with 12 bases between. CDR1 and CDR2 from the germline V gene are LGHDT and YNNKEL (reference sequence). Here the CDR3 reads CASSHVSRGTEAFF. CDR3 sequence (DNA): TGTGCCAGCAGCCATGTCAGCAGGGGCACTGAAGCTTTCTTT.